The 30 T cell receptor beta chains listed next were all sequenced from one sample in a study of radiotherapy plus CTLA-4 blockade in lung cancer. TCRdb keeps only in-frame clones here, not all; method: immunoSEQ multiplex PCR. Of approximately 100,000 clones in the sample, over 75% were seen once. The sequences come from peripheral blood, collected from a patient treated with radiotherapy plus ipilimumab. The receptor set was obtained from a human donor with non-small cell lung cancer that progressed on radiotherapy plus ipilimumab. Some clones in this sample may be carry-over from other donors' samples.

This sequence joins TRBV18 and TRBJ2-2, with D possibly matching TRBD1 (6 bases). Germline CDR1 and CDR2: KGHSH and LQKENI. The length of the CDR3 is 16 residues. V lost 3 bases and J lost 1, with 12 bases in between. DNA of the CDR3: TGTGCCAGCTCACCGTACAGGGAAGGGAACACCGGGGAGCTGTTTTTT. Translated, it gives CASSPYREGNTGELFF.

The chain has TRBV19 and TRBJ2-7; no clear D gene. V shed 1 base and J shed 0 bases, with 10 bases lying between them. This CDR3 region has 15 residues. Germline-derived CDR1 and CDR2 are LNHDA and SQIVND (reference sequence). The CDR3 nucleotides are TGTGCCAGTAGTATAGGAGCGACAAGCTCCTACGAGCAGTACTTC. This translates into CASSIGATSSYEQYF.

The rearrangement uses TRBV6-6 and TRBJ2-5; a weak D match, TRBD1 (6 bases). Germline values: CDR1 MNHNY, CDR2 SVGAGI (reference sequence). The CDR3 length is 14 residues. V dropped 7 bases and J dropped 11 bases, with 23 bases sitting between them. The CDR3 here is CASNQNRANRNQYF. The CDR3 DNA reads TGTGCCAGCAATCAGAACAGGGCAAATCGGAATCAGTACTTC.

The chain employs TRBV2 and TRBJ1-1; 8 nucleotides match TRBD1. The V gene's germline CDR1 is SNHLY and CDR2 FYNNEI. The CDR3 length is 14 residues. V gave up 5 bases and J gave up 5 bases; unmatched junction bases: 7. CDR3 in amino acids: CASSTTGGGTEAFF. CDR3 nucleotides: TGTGCCAGCAGTACCACAGGGGGTGGGACTGAAGCTTTCTTT.

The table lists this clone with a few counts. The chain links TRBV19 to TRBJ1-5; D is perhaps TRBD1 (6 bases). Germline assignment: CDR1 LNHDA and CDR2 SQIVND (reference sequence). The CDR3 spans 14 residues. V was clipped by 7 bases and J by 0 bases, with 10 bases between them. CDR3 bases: TGTGCCAGTACCAGGACAGATAGCAATCAGCCCCAGCATTTT. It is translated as CASTRTDSNQPQHF.

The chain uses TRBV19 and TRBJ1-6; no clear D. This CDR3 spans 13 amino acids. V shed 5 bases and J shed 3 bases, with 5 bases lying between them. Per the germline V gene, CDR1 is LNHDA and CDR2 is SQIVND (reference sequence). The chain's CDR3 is CASSGFYNSPLHF. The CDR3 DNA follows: TGTGCCAGTAGTGGATTCTATAATTCACCCCTCCACTTT.

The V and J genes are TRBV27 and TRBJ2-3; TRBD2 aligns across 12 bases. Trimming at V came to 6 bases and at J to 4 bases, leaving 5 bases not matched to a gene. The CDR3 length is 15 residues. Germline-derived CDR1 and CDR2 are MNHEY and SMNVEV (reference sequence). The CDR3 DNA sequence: TGTGCCAGCAGATTACTAGCGGGGGGTCCAGATACGCAGTATTTT. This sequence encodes CASRLLAGGPDTQYF.

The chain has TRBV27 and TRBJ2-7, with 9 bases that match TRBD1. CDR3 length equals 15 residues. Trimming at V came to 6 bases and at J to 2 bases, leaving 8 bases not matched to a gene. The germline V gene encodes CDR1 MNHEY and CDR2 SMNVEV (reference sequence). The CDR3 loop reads CASRPVGTGTYEQYF. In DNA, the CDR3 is TGTGCCAGCAGGCCCGTAGGGACAGGGACCTACGAGCAGTACTTC.

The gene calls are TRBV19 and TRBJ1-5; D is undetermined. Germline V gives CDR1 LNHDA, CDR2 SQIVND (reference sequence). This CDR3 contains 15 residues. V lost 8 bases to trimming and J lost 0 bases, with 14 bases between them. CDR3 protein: CASLGRRYSNQPQHF. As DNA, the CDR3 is TGTGCCAGTTTGGGCAGACGATATAGCAATCAGCCCCAGCATTTT.

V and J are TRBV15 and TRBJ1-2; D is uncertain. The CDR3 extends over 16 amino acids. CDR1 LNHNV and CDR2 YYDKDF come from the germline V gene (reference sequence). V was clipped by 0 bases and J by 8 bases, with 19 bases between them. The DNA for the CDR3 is TGTGCCACCAGCAGAGATTTGTCCCGGGGTGTAAGGGGCTACACCTTC. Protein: CATSRDLSRGVRGYTF.

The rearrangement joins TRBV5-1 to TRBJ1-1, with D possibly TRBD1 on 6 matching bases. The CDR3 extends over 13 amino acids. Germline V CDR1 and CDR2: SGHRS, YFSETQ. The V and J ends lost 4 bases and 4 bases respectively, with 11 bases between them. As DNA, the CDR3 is TGCGCCAGCAGCCGAACAGGGTTCACTGAAGCTTTCTTT. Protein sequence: CASSRTGFTEAFF.

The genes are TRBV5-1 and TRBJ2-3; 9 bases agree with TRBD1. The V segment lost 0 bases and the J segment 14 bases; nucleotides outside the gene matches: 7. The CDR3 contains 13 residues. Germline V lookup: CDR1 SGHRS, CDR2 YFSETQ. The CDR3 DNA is TGCGCCAGCAGCTTGGGTTCCGGACAGGGGTCGTATTTT. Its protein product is CASSLGSGQGSYF.

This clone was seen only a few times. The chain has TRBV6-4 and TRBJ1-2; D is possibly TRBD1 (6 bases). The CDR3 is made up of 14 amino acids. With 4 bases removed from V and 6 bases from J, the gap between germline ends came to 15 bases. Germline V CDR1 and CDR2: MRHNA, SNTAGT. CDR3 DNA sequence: TGTGCCAGCAGTGGGACAGCGGGCTGGAATGGCTACACCTTC. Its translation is CASSGTAGWNGYTF.

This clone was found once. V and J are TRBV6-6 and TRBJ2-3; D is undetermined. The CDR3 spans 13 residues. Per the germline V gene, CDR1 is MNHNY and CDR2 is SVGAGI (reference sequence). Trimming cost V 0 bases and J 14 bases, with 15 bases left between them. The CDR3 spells CASSYSPGRGPYF. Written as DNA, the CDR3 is TGTGCCAGCAGTTACTCACCGGGCCGCGGACCGTATTTT.

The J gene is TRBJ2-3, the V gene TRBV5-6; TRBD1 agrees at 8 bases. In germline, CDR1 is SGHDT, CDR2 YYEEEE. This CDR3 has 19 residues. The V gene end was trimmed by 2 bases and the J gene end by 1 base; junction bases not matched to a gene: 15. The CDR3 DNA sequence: TGTGCCAGCAGCTTCCCCGGAGGCAGGGGGCTGTTTGGCACAGATACGCAGTATTTT. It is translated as CASSFPGGRGLFGTDTQYF.

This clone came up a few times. The CDR3 here is CASSHSGYTF. The CDR3 nucleotides read TGTGCCAGCAGCCATAGTGGCTACACCTTC. This chain connects TRBV7-9 to TRBJ1-2; D gene uncertain. CDR1 is SEHNR and CDR2 is FQNEAQ in the germline V gene (reference sequence). The length of the CDR3 is 10 residues. V was trimmed by 5 bases and J by 7 bases, leaving 5 bases between them.

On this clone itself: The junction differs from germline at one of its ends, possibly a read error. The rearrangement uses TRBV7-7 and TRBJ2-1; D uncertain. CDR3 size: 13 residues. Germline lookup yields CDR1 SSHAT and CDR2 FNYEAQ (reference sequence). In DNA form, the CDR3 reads TGTGCTAGCAGCCTACAAAGTAATGGTGAGCAGTTCTTC. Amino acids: CASSLQSNGEQFF.

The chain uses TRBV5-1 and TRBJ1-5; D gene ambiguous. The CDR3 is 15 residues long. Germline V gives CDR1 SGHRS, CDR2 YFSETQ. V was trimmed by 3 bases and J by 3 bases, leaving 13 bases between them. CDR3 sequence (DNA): TGCGCCAGCAGCTCCTATGGCGGGCCCAATCAGCCCCAGCATTTT. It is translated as CASSSYGGPNQPQHF.

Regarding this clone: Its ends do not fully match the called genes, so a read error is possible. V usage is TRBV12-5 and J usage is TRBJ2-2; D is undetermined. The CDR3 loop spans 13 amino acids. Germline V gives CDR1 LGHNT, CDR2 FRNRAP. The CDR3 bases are TGTGCTAGTGGTTTGGGGAACATCGGGGAGCTGTTTTTT. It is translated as CASGLGNIGELFF. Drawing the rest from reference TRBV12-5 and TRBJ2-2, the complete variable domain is DARVTQTPRHKVTEMGQEVTMRCQPILGHNTVFWYRQTMMQGLELLAYFRNRAPLDDSGMPKDRFSAEMPDATLATLKIQPSEPRDSAVYFCASGLGNIGELFFGEGSRLTVL.

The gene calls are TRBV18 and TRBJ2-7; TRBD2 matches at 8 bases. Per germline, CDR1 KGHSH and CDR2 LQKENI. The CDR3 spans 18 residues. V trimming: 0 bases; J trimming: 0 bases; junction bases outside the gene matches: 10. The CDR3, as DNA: TGTGCCAGCTCACCACCTTCCAGCGGGGGAGAGAGCTCCTACGAGCAGTACTTC. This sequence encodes CASSPPSSGGESSYEQYF.

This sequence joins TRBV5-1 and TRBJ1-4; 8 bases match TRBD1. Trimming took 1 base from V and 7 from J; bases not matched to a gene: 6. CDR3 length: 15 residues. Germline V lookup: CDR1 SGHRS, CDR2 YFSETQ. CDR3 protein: CASSLSSGGREKLFF. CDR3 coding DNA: TGCGCCAGCAGCTTGTCATCAGGGGGCCGTGAAAAACTGTTTTTT.

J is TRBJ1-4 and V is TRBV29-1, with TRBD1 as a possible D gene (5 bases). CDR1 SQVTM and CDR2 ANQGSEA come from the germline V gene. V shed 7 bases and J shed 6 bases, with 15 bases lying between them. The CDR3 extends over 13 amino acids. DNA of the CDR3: TGCAGCGGAACCGGGACTTCGGATGAAAAACTGTTTTTT. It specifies CSGTGTSDEKLFF. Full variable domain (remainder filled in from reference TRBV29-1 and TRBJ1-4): SAVISQKPSRDICQRGTSLTIQCQVDSQVTMMFWYRQQPGQSLTLIATANQGSEATYESGFVIDKFPISRPNLTFSTLTVSNMSPEDSSIYLCSGTGTSDEKLFFGSGTQLSVL.

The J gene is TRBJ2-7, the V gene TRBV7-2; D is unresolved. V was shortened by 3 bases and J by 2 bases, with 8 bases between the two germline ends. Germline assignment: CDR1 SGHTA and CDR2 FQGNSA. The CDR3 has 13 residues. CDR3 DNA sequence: TGTGCCAGCAGCTTCACCTTCACCTACGAGCAGTACTTC. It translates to CASSFTFTYEQYF. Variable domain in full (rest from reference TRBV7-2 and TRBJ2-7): GAGVSQSPSNKVTEKGKDVELRCDPISGHTALYWYRQSLGQGLEFLIYFQGNSAPDKSGLPSDRFSAERTGGSVSTLTIQRTQQEDSAVYLCASSFTFTYEQYFGPGTRLTVT.

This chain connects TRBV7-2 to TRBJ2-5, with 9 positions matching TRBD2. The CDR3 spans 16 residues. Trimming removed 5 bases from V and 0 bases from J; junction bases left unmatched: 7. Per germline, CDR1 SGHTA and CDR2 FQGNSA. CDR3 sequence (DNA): TGTGCCAGCAGCCCGAGACTAGCGGAATACCAAGAGACCCAGTACTTC. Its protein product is CASSPRLAEYQETQYF.

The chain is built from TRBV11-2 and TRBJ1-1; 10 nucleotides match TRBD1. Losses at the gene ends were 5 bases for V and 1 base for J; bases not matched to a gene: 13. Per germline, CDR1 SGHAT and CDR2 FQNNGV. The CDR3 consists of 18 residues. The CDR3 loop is CASSPRRGQGVGNTEAFF. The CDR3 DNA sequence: TGTGCCAGCAGCCCCAGACGTGGACAGGGGGTAGGGAACACTGAAGCTTTCTTT.

The CDR3 is CASSLDWGTDTQYF. The CDR3 DNA reads TGTGCCAGCAGCTTAGATTGGGGCACAGATACGCAGTATTTT. J is TRBJ2-3 and V is TRBV7-2; D is uncertain. The length of the CDR3 is 14 residues. V was trimmed by 1 base and J by 1 base, leaving 6 bases between them. Germline CDR1 is SGHTA and CDR2 is FQGNSA.

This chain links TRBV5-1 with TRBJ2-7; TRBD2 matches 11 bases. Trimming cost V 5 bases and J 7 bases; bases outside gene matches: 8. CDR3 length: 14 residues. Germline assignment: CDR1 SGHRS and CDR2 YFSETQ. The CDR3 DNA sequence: TGCGCCAGCAGACAGACTAGCGGGGTTAGTGAGCAGTACTTC. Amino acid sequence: CASRQTSGVSEQYF.

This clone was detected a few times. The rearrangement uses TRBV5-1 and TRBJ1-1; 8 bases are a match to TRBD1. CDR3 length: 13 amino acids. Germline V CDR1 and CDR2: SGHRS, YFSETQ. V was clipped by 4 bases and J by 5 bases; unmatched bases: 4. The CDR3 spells CASSGQGWTEAFF. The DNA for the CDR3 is TGCGCCAGCAGCGGACAGGGTTGGACTGAAGCTTTCTTT.

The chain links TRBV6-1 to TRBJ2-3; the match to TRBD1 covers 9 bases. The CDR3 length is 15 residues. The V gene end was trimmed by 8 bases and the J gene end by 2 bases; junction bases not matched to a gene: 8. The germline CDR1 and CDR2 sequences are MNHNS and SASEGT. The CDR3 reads CASREDRGVTDTQYF. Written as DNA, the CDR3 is TGTGCCAGCCGCGAGGACAGGGGCGTCACAGATACGCAGTATTTT.

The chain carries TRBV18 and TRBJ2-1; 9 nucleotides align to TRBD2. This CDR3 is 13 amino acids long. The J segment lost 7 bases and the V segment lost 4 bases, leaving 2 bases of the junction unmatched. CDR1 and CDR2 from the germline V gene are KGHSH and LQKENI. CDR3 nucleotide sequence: TGTGCCAGCTCACTTGGACTAGCGAATGAGCAGTTCTTC. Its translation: CASSLGLANEQFF.